Reported below is one T cell receptor (beta chain). The antigen is undetermined. Clones were read by immunoSEQ multiplex PCR, and TCRdb kept only the in-frame ones, dropping some. The data show over 50,000 clones, roughly 90% seen once. The V and J ends lost 2 bases and 5 bases respectively, with 7 bases between them. Per the germline V gene, CDR1 is GTSNPN and CDR2 is SVGIG (reference sequence). The CDR3 covers 12 residues. This entry comes from a study of OX40 agonist ivuxolimab in advanced cancers. Study summary: Patients enrolled in dose escalation were diagnosed with hepatocellular carcinoma, melanoma, renal cell or head and neck cancer. Three patients, one with hepatocellular carcinoma and two with cutaneous melanoma, achieved partial responses. Study-wide results and limits: At doses 0.1 to 3.0 mg/kg, CD4+ and CD8+ clones expanded.

This TCR was sampled from an adult with an advanced solid tumor such as melanoma, head and neck, liver or kidney cancer. V gene TRBV30 combines with J gene TRBJ1-5; D remains unclear. Sequencing used CD4+ or CD8+ T cells sorted from blood, obtained in a trial of the OX40 agonist ivuxolimab. As DNA, the CDR3 is TGTGCCTGGAGTACGGCGTATCAGCCCCAGCATTTT. Protein product: CAWSTAYQPQHF.